This entry lists 14 T cell receptor beta chains sequenced from one sample in a study of beta chain features in type 1 diabetes. Expressed TCRB transcripts were sequenced because the entire RNA isolate underwent reverse transcription. Generated by immunoSEQ multiplex PCR, the TCRdb table keeps only in-frame clones and is missing some. The sample consists of about 360,000 clones, 10% to 15% of them appearing once. The sample consisted of naive CD4+ T cells from blood. These receptors originate from a man between 18 and 35 years old in good health.

A few counts support this clone. The chain combines TRBV7-3 with TRBJ2-3; TRBD1 agrees at 10 bases. V shed 4 bases and J 4 bases; nucleotides not matched to a gene: 14. CDR1 SGHTA and CDR2 FQGTGA come from the germline V gene. This CDR3 region has 18 residues. The CDR3 DNA is TGTGCCAGCAGCTCCGGTCCCGGGACAGGGGCAGGGTCAGATACGCAGTATTTT. Its protein product is CASSSGPGTGAGSDTQYF.

Comments on this clone: Other nucleotide sequences from this sample produce the same CDR3. This chain joins TRBV30 and TRBJ1-5; 8 bases map to TRBD1. The CDR3 length is 13 residues. V lost 1 base to trimming and J lost 6 bases; unmatched junction nucleotides: 2. Germline CDR1 is GTSNPN and CDR2 is SVGIG (reference sequence). In DNA, the CDR3 is TGTGCCTGGAGTGCAGACAGGGGTCAGCCCCAGCATTTT. Translated, it gives CAWSADRGQPQHF.

This chain links TRBV19 with TRBJ2-3; 12 bases match TRBD2. V was clipped by 3 bases and J by 1 base; unmatched bases: 5. The CDR3 has 17 residues. The germline V gene has CDR1 LNHDA and CDR2 SQIVND (reference sequence). In DNA, the CDR3 is TGTGCCAGTAGTATGACTAGCGGGGGATCTGGCACAGATACGCAGTATTTT. Translating it yields CASSMTSGGSGTDTQYF.

This clone occurred a few times. The chain uses TRBV11-2 and TRBJ2-5; D unresolved. The CDR3 spans 11 residues. V lost 6 bases to trimming and J lost 5 bases, with 7 bases between them. The V gene's germline CDR1 is SGHAT and CDR2 FQNNGV. The DNA of the CDR3 is TGTGCCAGCAGTCAGTCCGAGACCCAGTACTTC. This sequence encodes CASSQSETQYF.

V is TRBV30 and J is TRBJ1-4; D perhaps matches TRBD1 (5 bases). The V and J ends lost 6 bases and 7 bases respectively, with 18 bases between them. CDR3 size: 14 residues. Germline CDR1 is GTSNPN and CDR2 is SVGIG (reference sequence). This CDR3 is CACGRGGVREKLFF. The CDR3 bases are TGTGCCTGCGGTCGGGGGGGGGTCCGTGAAAAACTGTTTTTT.

V usage is TRBV28 and J usage is TRBJ1-2; D uncertain. Germline CDR1 and CDR2: MDHEN and SYDVKM. The CDR3 consists of 16 residues. The V end was cut by 5 bases, the J end by 0 bases, with 16 bases between. The CDR3 protein is CASSLGTGGTNYGYTF. In nucleotides, the CDR3 is TGTGCCAGCAGTCTCGGCACCGGCGGCACTAACTATGGCTACACCTTC.

This chain links TRBV20-1 with TRBJ2-1; 7 bases are a match to TRBD1. There are 11 residues in the CDR3. With V trimmed by 5 bases and J by 8 bases, 3 bases remained unmatched. Per the germline V gene, CDR1 is DFQATT and CDR2 is SNEGSKA (reference sequence). CDR3 nucleotides: TGCAGTGCTCTACAGGGGCATGAGCAGTTCTTC. Amino acid sequence: CSALQGHEQFF.

This clone appeared a few times. This chain links TRBV27 with TRBJ2-7, with a weak D call TRBD2 (6 bases). CDR1 and CDR2 (germline): MNHEY, SMNVEV (reference sequence). V was clipped by 0 bases and J by 7 bases, with 16 bases between them. The CDR3 runs to 15 residues. This chain's CDR3 is CASSLSPGGGREQYF. In DNA form, the CDR3 reads TGTGCCAGCAGTTTATCACCCGGGGGAGGAAGGGAGCAGTACTTC.

This clone was seen only a few times. The rearrangement joins TRBV4-3 to TRBJ2-2, with D possibly being TRBD2 (6 bases). The CDR3 is 19 residues long. Germline V gene data show CDR1 as LGHNA and CDR2 as YSLEER. V was clipped by 0 bases and J by 1 base, with 18 bases between them. The CDR3: CASSQDNPLAWVNTGELFF. CDR3 in DNA: TGCGCCAGCAGCCAAGATAACCCCCTAGCGTGGGTGAACACCGGGGAGCTGTTTTTT.

The CDR3 nucleotides are TGTGCCAGCAGTTTATGGGGACAGGGTAACTCCTACAATGAGCAGTTCTTC. Residues: CASSLWGQGNSYNEQFF. This chain uses TRBV28 with TRBJ2-1; 9 positions agree with TRBD1. This CDR3 region has 17 residues. V lost 0 bases, J lost 0 bases, and 3 bases stayed unmatched. Germline assignment: CDR1 MDHEN and CDR2 SYDVKM.

This clone was detected a few times. V usage is TRBV30 and J usage is TRBJ2-2; the D gene is possibly TRBD1 (6 bases). The germline V gene encodes CDR1 GTSNPN and CDR2 SVGIG (reference sequence). Trimming took 2 bases from V and 9 from J, leaving 19 bases between them. The CDR3 spans 15 residues. The CDR3 nucleotides are TGTGCCTGGAGTACGCCTATGAGGGGGTCCCGGGAGCTGTTTTTT. Encoded protein: CAWSTPMRGSRELFF.

The V gene is TRBV7-9, the J gene TRBJ1-1; the match to TRBD1 covers 8 bases. Losses at the gene ends were 5 bases for V and 2 bases for J; bases not matched to a gene: 7. The CDR3 has 15 amino acids. Germline CDR1 SEHNR, CDR2 FQNEAQ (reference sequence). In DNA form, the CDR3 reads TGTGCCAGCAGCGAGAAACAGGGGGTAAACACTGAAGCTTTCTTT. This gives the protein CASSEKQGVNTEAFF.

This clone was detected a few times. The rearrangement links TRBV6-1 to TRBJ1-1, with D possibly being TRBD1 (5 bases). From germline, CDR1 is MNHNS and CDR2 SASEGT. Trimming pared 4 bases from V and 4 bases from J, leaving 10 bases between. CDR3 length: 13 amino acids. The CDR3 spells CASSAAGGTEAFF. The CDR3 nucleotides are TGTGCCAGCAGTGCAGCGGGGGGCACTGAAGCTTTCTTT.

The chain employs TRBV27 and TRBJ2-7; TRBD2 matches 8 bases. The V and J ends lost 5 bases and 2 bases, in that order; junction bases with no gene match: 5. Looked up from germline, CDR1 is MNHEY and CDR2 is SMNVEV (reference sequence). The CDR3 is 14 amino acids. The CDR3 coding sequence is TGTGCCAGCAGTAGCGGGAGTGTTACCTACGAGCAGTACTTC. It codes for CASSSGSVTYEQYF.